A selection of T cell receptor beta chains follows, all from one sample in a study of technical replicates of blood from several donors. The protocol was immunoSEQ multiplex PCR, while the TCRdb copy is restricted to in-frame clones and leaves out a portion. The sample lists about 60,000 clones, roughly 86% occurring once. The sequenced sample was PBMCs. These receptors were obtained from a human donor in good health. Some clones in this sample may be carry-over from other donors' samples. The CDR3 runs from the conserved cysteine through the conserved F or W. D genes are given only for firm matches. Some rows have no size entry. The others give once, few or many, or a class for an expanded clone.

v_call	d_call	j_call	clone_size	cdr3_nt	cdr3_aa
TRBV5-6	.	TRBJ2-3	.	TGTGCCAGCAGCGGGGGGACCTGGGGTACGCAGTATTTT	CASSGGTWGTQYF
TRBV27	TRBD1	TRBJ1-2	.	TGTGCCAGCAGTCCACGGGACAGGCCTACCTATGGCTACACCTTC	CASSPRDRPTYGYTF
TRBV18	TRBD1	TRBJ1-1	few	TGTGCCAGCTCACAGCAGTACGGGACAGTAGTGAACACTGAAGCTTTCTTT	CASSQQYGTVVNTEAFF
TRBV21-1	.	TRBJ2-1	.	TGTGCCAATAAACTTGCGGGGTACAATGAGCAGTTCTTC	CANKLAGYNEQFF
TRBV21-1	.	TRBJ2-7	once	TGTGCCAGCAGCCTACCCGGGACAGGCTGCCACGAGCAGTACTTC	CASSLPGTGCHEQYF
TRBV6-5	TRBD2	TRBJ2-2	.	TGTGCCAGCAGTTACAGGGCGGGAGCCAACACCGGGGAGCTGTTTTTT	CASSYRAGANTGELFF
TRBV4-1	TRBD2	TRBJ2-3	.	TGCGCCAGCAGCCAAAAACTAGCGGGAGGCACAGATACGCAGTATTTT	CASSQKLAGGTDTQYF
TRBV4-1	.	TRBJ1-1	.	TGCGCCAGCAGCCAAGGGAGGGTGGGAGACACTGAAGCTTTCTTT	CASSQGRVGDTEAFF
TRBV7-9	.	TRBJ1-2	.	TGTGCCAGCAGCTTAAATCCCGAGGGTGACTATGGCTACACCTTC	CASSLNPEGDYGYTF
TRBV11-2	TRBD1	TRBJ2-7	.	TGTGCCAGCAGCTATACAGGGGTCGCCTACGAGCAGTACTTC	CASSYTGVAYEQYF
TRBV5-6	.	TRBJ2-3	.	TGTGCCAGCAGCTTGGCCTGGGCAGGGGGGACAGATACGCAGTATTTT	CASSLAWAGGTDTQYF
TRBV7-2	.	TRBJ2-7	few	TGTGCCAGCAGCTTATCTGCGTTTGTATCCTACGAGCAGTACTTC	CASSLSAFVSYEQYF
TRBV28	.	TRBJ2-7	.	TGTGCCAGCAGTTCGCAGGGCCCGTCCACCTACGAGCAGTACTTC	CASSSQGPSTYEQYF
TRBV5-1	TRBD1	TRBJ1-1	.	TGCGCCAGCAGCTTTGAGGGGGCATCCACTGAAGCTTTCTTT	CASSFEGASTEAFF
TRBV5-6	TRBD2	TRBJ2-2	.	TGTGCCAGCAGCCGGTCGGGGGGGCGGATCGGGGAGCTGTTTTTT	CASSRSGGRIGELFF
TRBV7-9	.	TRBJ1-1	.	TGTGCCAGCAGCTTAGCCTCGGGGAGGAACACTGAAGCTTTCTTT	CASSLASGRNTEAFF
TRBV7-2	TRBD2	TRBJ2-7	.	TGTGCCAGCAGCCCGCTAGCGGGGGGTCACGAGCAGTACTTC	CASSPLAGGHEQYF
TRBV5-3	.	TRBJ2-5	.	TGTGCCAGAAGCCTGGGACGGCGGAGAGAGACCCAGTACTTC	CARSLGRRRETQYF
TRBV4-3	.	TRBJ2-7	.	TGCGCCAGCAGCCAAGAAGTGGCGAGGAGCTCCTACGAGCAGTACTTC	CASSQEVARSSYEQYF
TRBV7-7	.	TRBJ1-3	.	TGTGCCAGCAGCCCCAGCGCTGACTCTGGAAACACCATATATTTT	CASSPSADSGNTIYF
TRBV4-2	TRBD2	TRBJ2-1	medium-sized	TGTGCCAGCAGCCAAGATAGGACTAGCGGGGTGTACAGTGAGCAGTTCTTC	CASSQDRTSGVYSEQFF
TRBV5-5	.	TRBJ2-7	.	TGTGCCAGCAGCGGTCCGCGCGGTTACGAGCAGTACTTC	CASSGPRGYEQYF
TRBV25-1	TRBD1	TRBJ2-5	.	TGTGCCAGCAGCTCTGGCGGGACAGGGGAGACCCAGTACTTC	CASSSGGTGETQYF
TRBV25-1	.	TRBJ2-7	once	TGTGCCAGCAGTGAATACAACCGGGACACTCTCTCCTACGAGCAGTACTTC	CASSEYNRDTLSYEQYF
TRBV19	.	TRBJ2-7	.	TGTGCCAGTAGTAAAGCGGCCGAGCAGTACTTC	CASSKAAEQYF
TRBV29-1	TRBD1	TRBJ1-2	.	TGCAGCGTTATAACCCGACCGGGACAGTCAGCTAACTATGGCTACACCTTC	CSVITRPGQSANYGYTF
TRBV6-6	.	TRBJ1-5	.	TGTGCCAGCAGTCCACTTTATAGCAATCAGCCCCAGCATTTT	CASSPLYSNQPQHF
TRBV12-5	TRBD1	TRBJ2-6	.	TGTGCTAGTGGTTTGGCCTCCGGGACAGGGCTCTCTGGGGCCAACGTCCTGACTTTC	CASGLASGTGLSGANVLTF
TRBV10-3	TRBD1	TRBJ1-6	.	TGTGCCTCAACCCGGGACAGGGATAATTCACCCCTCCACTTT	CASTRDRDNSPLHF
TRBV19	.	TRBJ1-2	.	TGTGCCAGTAGCCAGTCTGGCTACACCTTC	CASSQSGYTF
TRBV9	TRBD1	TRBJ2-3	.	TGTGCCAGCAGCGTAGTAGACAGGGGAACAGATACGCAGTATTTT	CASSVVDRGTDTQYF
TRBV5-1	.	TRBJ1-4	.	TGCGCCAGCAGCTTGGAACAGGGACGTGAAAAACTGTTTTTT	CASSLEQGREKLFF
TRBV25-1	TRBD2	TRBJ2-3	.	TGTGCCTGCGGCGGGAGCTTCGCAGATACGCAGTATTTT	CACGGSFADTQYF
TRBV9	.	TRBJ1-6	.	TGTGCCAGCAGCGTAGGACAGTTTAATTCACCCCTCCACTTT	CASSVGQFNSPLHF
TRBV7-2	TRBD2	TRBJ2-1	.	TGTGCCAGCAGCTCCACCGTGGGACTAGCGGGAGTGAGTGAGCAGTTCTTC	CASSSTVGLAGVSEQFF
TRBV7-6	.	TRBJ1-5	once	TGTGCCAGCAGCTCCATCGGGGGTAGCAATCAGCCCCAGCATTTT	CASSSIGGSNQPQHF
TRBV27	TRBD1	TRBJ2-5	.	TGTGCCAGCAGTTTCTCCGACACGAGGGGGCGGGAGACCCAGTACTTC	CASSFSDTRGRETQYF
TRBV9	.	TRBJ2-2	.	TGTGCCAGCGCGTCGGACAGTTACACCGGGGAGCTGTTTTTT	CASASDSYTGELFF
TRBV19	.	TRBJ1-1	large	TGTGCCAGTACCGACGGGGGCGGGGGGCCTGAAGCTTTCTTT	CASTDGGGGPEAFF
TRBV9	TRBD2	TRBJ2-2	.	TGTGCCAGCAGCGTAAGCGGGGCCGGGGAGCTGTTTTTT	CASSVSGAGELFF
TRBV29-1	.	TRBJ1-2	few	TGCAGCGCTGCAGACGACAGATTTAGGAGCGGCTACACCTTC	CSAADDRFRSGYTF
TRBV13	TRBD2	TRBJ2-7	once	TGTGCCAGCAGCTTGCGGGAGGCGCCCTACGAGCAGTACTTC	CASSLREAPYEQYF
TRBV2	TRBD1	TRBJ1-1	.	TGTGCCAGCTCCGGACAGGGGAGCCCTGAAGCTTTCTTT	CASSGQGSPEAFF
TRBV5-1	.	TRBJ2-3	.	TGCGCCAGCAGGTTAGGCACAGATACGCAGTATTTT	CASRLGTDTQYF
TRBV5-1	TRBD2	TRBJ2-1	once	TGCGCCAGCAGCCGGCTAGCGGATTACAATGAGCAGTTCTTC	CASSRLADYNEQFF
TRBV5-1	TRBD2	TRBJ2-5	once	TGCGCCAGCAGCTTGGCCCGCGGGGGTTGGGGGTCCCAAGAGACCCAGTACTTC	CASSLARGGWGSQETQYF
TRBV19	.	TRBJ2-1	.	TGTGCCAGTAGGCGGGGAAAGGACTACAATGAGCAGTTCTTC	CASRRGKDYNEQFF
TRBV6-1	TRBD1	TRBJ1-1	.	TGTGCCAGCAGTGGAAGCTCAGGACAGGAAATTGAAGCTTTCTTT	CASSGSSGQEIEAFF
TRBV5-4	.	TRBJ2-2	.	TGTGCCAGCAGCTTTTTTACGGGGTCGAACACCGGGGAGCTGTTTTTT	CASSFFTGSNTGELFF
TRBV5-4	TRBD2	TRBJ2-5	.	TGTGCCAGCAGCCCTAGCGGAGCGGAGACCCAGTACTTC	CASSPSGAETQYF
TRBV10-3	.	TRBJ2-7	.	TGTGCCATCAGGGGGGGTCCAGGGTACGAGCAGTACTTC	CAIRGGPGYEQYF
TRBV12-2	.	TRBJ1-2	.	TGTGCAAGTCGCCAGAGGGACAGAGACACCTTC	CASRQRDRDTF
TRBV7-2	.	TRBJ2-3	few	TGTGCCAGCAGCCAGGGGGGATCCACAGATACGCAGTATTTT	CASSQGGSTDTQYF
TRBV6-6	TRBD2	TRBJ2-3	.	TGTGCCAGCAGTTCCCTAGCGGGAAGGGCAGATACGCAGTATTTT	CASSSLAGRADTQYF
TRBV2	.	TRBJ1-1	.	TGTGCCAGCAGTGAGACAGGCAGCATGAACACTGAAGCTTTCTTT	CASSETGSMNTEAFF